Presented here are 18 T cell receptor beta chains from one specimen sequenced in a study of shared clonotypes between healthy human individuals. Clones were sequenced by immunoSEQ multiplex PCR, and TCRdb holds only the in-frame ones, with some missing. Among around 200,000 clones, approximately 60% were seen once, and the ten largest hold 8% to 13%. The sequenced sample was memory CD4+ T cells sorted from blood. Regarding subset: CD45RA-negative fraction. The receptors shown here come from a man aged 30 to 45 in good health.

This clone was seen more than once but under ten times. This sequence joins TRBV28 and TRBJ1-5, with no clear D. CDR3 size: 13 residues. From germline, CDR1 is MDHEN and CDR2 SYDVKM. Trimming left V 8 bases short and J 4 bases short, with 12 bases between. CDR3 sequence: CASGLNVNQPQHF. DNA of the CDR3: TGTGCCAGCGGCCTCAACGTGAATCAGCCCCAGCATTTT. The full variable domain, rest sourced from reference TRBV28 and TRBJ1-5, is DVKVTQSSRYLVKRTGEKVFLECVQDMDHENMFWYRQDPGLGLRLIYFSYDVKMKEKGDIPEGYSVSREKKERFSLILESASTNQTSMYLCASGLNVNQPQHFGDGTRLSIL.

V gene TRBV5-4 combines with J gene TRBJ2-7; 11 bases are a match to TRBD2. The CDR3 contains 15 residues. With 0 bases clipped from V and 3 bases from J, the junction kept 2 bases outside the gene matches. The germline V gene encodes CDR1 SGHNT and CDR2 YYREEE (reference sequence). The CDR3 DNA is TGTGCCAGCAGCTTGGAAGGGACTAGCGGCTACGAGCAGTACTTC. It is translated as CASSLEGTSGYEQYF.

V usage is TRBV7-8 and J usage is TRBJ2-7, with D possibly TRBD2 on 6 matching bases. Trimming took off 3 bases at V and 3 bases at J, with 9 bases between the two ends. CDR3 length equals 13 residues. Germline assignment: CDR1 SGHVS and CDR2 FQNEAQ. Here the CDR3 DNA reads TGTGCCAGCAGCTTCGGAGGGAACTACGAGCAGTACTTC. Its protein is CASSFGGNYEQYF.

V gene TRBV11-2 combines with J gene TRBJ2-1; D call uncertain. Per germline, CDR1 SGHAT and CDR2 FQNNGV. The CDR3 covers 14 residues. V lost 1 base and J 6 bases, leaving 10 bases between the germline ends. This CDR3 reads CASSLGVLSNEQFF. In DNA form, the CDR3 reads TGTGCCAGCAGCTTAGGGGTCCTATCCAATGAGCAGTTCTTC.

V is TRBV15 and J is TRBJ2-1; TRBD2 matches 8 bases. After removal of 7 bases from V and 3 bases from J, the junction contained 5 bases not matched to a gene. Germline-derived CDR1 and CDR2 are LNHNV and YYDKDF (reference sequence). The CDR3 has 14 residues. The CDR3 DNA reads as TGTGCCACCACCCAACGGGGGGGCTACAATGAGCAGTTCTTC. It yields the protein CATTQRGGYNEQFF.

The CDR3 loop reads CAWSVPRGDKQYF. CDR3 coding DNA: TGTGCCTGGAGTGTACCCAGGGGAGATAAGCAGTACTTC. J is TRBJ2-7 and V is TRBV30, with D perhaps matching TRBD1 (6 bases). Trimming pared 0 bases from V and 8 bases from J, leaving 14 bases between. Per germline, CDR1 GTSNPN and CDR2 SVGIG (reference sequence). The CDR3 loop spans 13 amino acids.

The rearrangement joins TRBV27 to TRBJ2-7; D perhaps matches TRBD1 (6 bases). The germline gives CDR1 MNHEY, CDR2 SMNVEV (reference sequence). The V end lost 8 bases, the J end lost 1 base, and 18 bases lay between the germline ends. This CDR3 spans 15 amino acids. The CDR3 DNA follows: TGTGCCAGCCACACTGGGGGCTACGGGTCCTACGAGCAGTACTTC. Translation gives CASHTGGYGSYEQYF.

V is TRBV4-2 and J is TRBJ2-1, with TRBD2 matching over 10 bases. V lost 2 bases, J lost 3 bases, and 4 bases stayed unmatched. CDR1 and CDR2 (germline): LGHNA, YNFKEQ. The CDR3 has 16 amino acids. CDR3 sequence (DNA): TGTGCCAGCAGCCAATCTAGCGGGAGTCTCTACAATGAGCAGTTCTTC. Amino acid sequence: CASSQSSGSLYNEQFF.

This chain's CDR3 is CASVSGRDTGELFF. DNA for the CDR3: TGTGCCAGCGTAAGCGGGAGAGACACCGGGGAGCTGTTTTTT. The chain links TRBV7-8 to TRBJ2-2, with 8 bases aligning to TRBD2. CDR1 is SGHVS and CDR2 is FQNEAQ in the germline V gene. This CDR3 is 14 amino acids long. The V and J ends lost 8 bases and 3 bases, in that order; junction bases with no gene match: 5.

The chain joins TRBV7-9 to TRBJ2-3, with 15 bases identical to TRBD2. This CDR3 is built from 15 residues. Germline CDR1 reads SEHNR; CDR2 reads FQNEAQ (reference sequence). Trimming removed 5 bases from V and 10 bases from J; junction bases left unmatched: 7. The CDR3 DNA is TGTGCCAGCAGCGGGGAAGGGACTAGCGGGAGGCCGCAGTATTTT. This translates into CASSGEGTSGRPQYF. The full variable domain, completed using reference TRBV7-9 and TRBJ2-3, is DTGVSQNPRHKITKRGQNVTFRCDPISEHNRLYWYRQTLGQGPEFLTYFQNEAQLEKSRLLSDRFSAERPKGSFSTLEIQRTEQGDSAMYLCASSGEGTSGRPQYFGPGTRLTVL.

The CDR3 DNA follows: TGTGCCAGCAGCTTGGTGTCAGGGAATGAAAAACTGTTTTTT. Translating it yields CASSLVSGNEKLFF. The rearrangement links TRBV5-4 to TRBJ1-4; possible D gene TRBD1, 5 bases. CDR3 length: 14 residues. V was shortened by 0 bases and J by 5 bases, with 8 bases between the two germline ends. In germline, CDR1 is SGHNT, CDR2 YYREEE (reference sequence). The full variable domain, rest sourced from reference TRBV5-4 and TRBJ1-4, is ETGVTQSPTHLIKTRGQQVTLRCSSQSGHNTVSWYQQALGQGPQFIFQYYREEENGRGNFPPRFSGLQFPNYSSELNVNALELDDSALYLCASSLVSGNEKLFFGSGTQLSVL.

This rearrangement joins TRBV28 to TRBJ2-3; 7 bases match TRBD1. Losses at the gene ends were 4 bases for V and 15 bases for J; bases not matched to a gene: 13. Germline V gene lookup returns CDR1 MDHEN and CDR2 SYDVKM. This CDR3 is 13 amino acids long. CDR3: CASSSIQRQGVYF. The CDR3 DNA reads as TGTGCCAGCAGTTCCATCCAGCGGCAGGGGGTCTATTTT.

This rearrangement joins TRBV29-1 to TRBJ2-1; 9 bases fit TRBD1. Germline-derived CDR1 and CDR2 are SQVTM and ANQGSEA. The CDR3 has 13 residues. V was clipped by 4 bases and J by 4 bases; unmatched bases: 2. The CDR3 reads CSVAQGAYNEQFF. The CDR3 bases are TGCAGCGTTGCACAGGGGGCTTACAATGAGCAGTTCTTC.

CDR3 in amino acids: CSGSYNEQFF. Here the CDR3 DNA reads TGCAGCGGGTCCTACAATGAGCAGTTCTTC. This chain uses TRBV29-1 with TRBJ2-1; no clear D gene. Looked up from germline, CDR1 is SQVTM and CDR2 is ANQGSEA. The CDR3 covers 10 residues. V was pared by 7 bases and J by 1 base, with 2 bases between.

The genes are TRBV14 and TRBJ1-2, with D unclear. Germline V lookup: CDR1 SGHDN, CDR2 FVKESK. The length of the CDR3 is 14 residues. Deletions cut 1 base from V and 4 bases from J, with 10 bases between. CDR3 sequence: CASSQGMWGYGYTF. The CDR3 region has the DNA TGTGCCAGCAGCCAAGGCATGTGGGGCTATGGCTACACCTTC.

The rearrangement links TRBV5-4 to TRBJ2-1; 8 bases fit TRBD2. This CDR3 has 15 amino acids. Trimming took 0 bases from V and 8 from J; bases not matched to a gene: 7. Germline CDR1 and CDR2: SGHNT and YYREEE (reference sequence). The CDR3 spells CASSLASSGSDEQFF. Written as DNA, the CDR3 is TGTGCCAGCAGCTTGGCCTCCAGCGGGAGCGATGAGCAGTTCTTC.

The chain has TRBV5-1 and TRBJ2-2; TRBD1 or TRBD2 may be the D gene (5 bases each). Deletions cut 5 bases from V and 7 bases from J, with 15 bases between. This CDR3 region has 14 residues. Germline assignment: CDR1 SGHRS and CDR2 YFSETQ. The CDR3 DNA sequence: TGCGCCAGCAGTCGGGACCACCGGGGCGGGGAGCTGTTTTTT. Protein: CASSRDHRGGELFF.

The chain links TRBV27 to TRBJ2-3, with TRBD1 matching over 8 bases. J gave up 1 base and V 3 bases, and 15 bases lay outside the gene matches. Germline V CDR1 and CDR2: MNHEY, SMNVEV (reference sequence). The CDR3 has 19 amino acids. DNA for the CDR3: TGTGCCAGCAGTTTTACCGGACCCCCCGGGACAGGTGGCACAGATACGCAGTATTTT. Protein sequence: CASSFTGPPGTGGTDTQYF.